The 28 T cell receptor beta chains given below trace back to one sample, sequenced in a study of metastatic and nonmetastatic thyroid tumors. TCRdb re-clonotyped the PCR reads via MiXCR. The sample lists around 31,000 clones; 18% were seen once. Among the patients, none had received any treatment before thyroid surgery. Material for sequencing was blood. The receptor set was obtained from a female donor with papillary thyroid cancer or a benign thyroid nodule (not recorded which). Some clones in this sample may be carry-over from other donors' samples.

The CDR3 loop is CSASEPGLASSYEQYF. CDR3 nucleotides: TGCAGTGCTAGTGAACCGGGACTAGCGTCATCCTACGAGCAGTACTTC. This chain connects TRBV20-1 to TRBJ2-7, with TRBD2 identical over 10 bases. CDR1 DFQATT and CDR2 SNEGSKA come from the germline V gene (reference sequence). The CDR3 contains 16 residues. Trimming took 3 bases from V and 1 from J; bases not matched to a gene: 9.

This clone was counted many times. The rearrangement joins TRBV11-2 to TRBJ2-3; 10 bases are shared with TRBD2. This CDR3 is 18 amino acids long. Trimming removed 1 base from V and 4 bases from J; junction bases left unmatched: 11. Per germline, CDR1 SGHAT and CDR2 FQNNGV. The CDR3 DNA reads as TGTGCCAGCAGCTTAGGGGCTAGCGGGAGCCGCAGCGCAGATACGCAGTATTTT. This translates into CASSLGASGSRSADTQYF.

This clone was recorded at least ten times. Other DNA sequences in the sample encode the same CDR3. The genes are TRBV6-1 and TRBJ2-2; 11 bases are a match to TRBD2. Germline V gene sequence: CDR1 MNHNS, CDR2 SASEGT. This CDR3 contains 16 residues. J lost 2 bases, V lost 6 bases, and 5 bases had no gene match. As DNA, the CDR3 is TGTGCCAGCAGCTTAGCGGGGGGGCTTAACACCGGGGAGCTGTTTTTT. It translates to CASSLAGGLNTGELFF.

The chain links TRBV7-9 to TRBJ1-2; D not certain. CDR3 size: 13 residues. Germline values: CDR1 SEHNR, CDR2 FQNEAQ (reference sequence). Trimming took 8 bases from V and 5 from J, leaving 15 bases between them. CDR3 residues: CASGSGNTYGYTF. The CDR3 DNA reads TGTGCCAGCGGGAGCGGGAACACTTATGGCTACACCTTC.

This clone occurred many times. CDR3 in DNA: TGCAGTGCGCTGACAGGGGCACAAGAGACCCAGTACTTC. Its translation is CSALTGAQETQYF. The chain recombines TRBV20-1 with TRBJ2-5, with 8 bases matching TRBD1. The CDR3 covers 13 residues. CDR1 is DFQATT, CDR2 SNEGSKA, per germline (reference sequence). Trimming removed 6 bases from V and 2 bases from J; junction bases left unmatched: 5.

By sample share, this clone is medium-sized. The V and J genes are TRBV12-3 or TRBV12-4 and TRBJ2-2, with a possible D match to TRBD1 (6 bases). The CDR3 has 16 residues. V was cut by 4 bases and J by 1 base, with 13 bases left in between. This CDR3 reads CASSWIRDMNTGELFF. The CDR3 region has the DNA TGTGCCAGCAGTTGGATCCGGGACATGAACACCGGGGAGCTGTTTTTT.

This clone was seen repeatedly, ten times or more. This rearrangement joins TRBV7-3 to TRBJ2-1; TRBD1 is a possible D gene (6 bases). V was shortened by 5 bases and J by 10 bases, with 15 bases between the two germline ends. CDR1 and CDR2 (germline): SGHTA, FQGTGA. This CDR3 is 13 amino acids long. The CDR3 loop reads CASSATGWGEQFF. The CDR3 DNA is TGTGCCAGCAGCGCTACAGGGTGGGGGGAGCAGTTCTTC.

This clone was recorded many times. This chain uses TRBV28 with TRBJ2-1, with D tentatively TRBD2 (5 bases). The CDR3 consists of 16 residues. The germline V and J ends were trimmed by 10 bases and 0 bases, with 19 bases remaining between them. CDR1 and CDR2 (germline): MDHEN, SYDVKM. The CDR3 nucleotides are TGTGCCACCGACATGAGAGCGGCTAGCTCCTACAATGAGCAGTTCTTC. It translates to CATDMRAASSYNEQFF.

This clone has ten or more counts. CDR3 DNA sequence: TGTGCCAGTAGTATCCCGGCAGGGGCCGATGAATCTGGGGCCAACGTCCTGACTTTC. The encoded protein is CASSIPAGADESGANVLTF. The V and J genes are TRBV19 and TRBJ2-6; weak D call: TRBD1 (6 bases). The CDR3 contains 19 residues. V lost 3 bases to trimming and J lost 1 base, with 19 bases between them. From germline, CDR1 is LNHDA and CDR2 SQIVND (reference sequence).

This clone was recorded at least ten times. CDR3 amino acids: CAINPGLAGVTDSYNEQFF. Here the CDR3 DNA reads TGTGCCATCAATCCGGGACTAGCGGGAGTGACGGACTCCTACAATGAGCAGTTCTTC. The V gene is TRBV10-3, the J gene TRBJ2-1; 14 bases map to TRBD2. The germline V gene encodes CDR1 ENHRY and CDR2 SYGVKD. The CDR3 has 19 amino acids. Unmatched junction bases numbered 11, after V lost 7 bases and J lost 0 bases.

The chain employs TRBV2 and TRBJ2-7; D may be TRBD2 (6 bases). The CDR3 length is 15 residues. CDR1 and CDR2 from the germline V gene are SNHLY and FYNNEI. The V gene lost 8 bases and the J gene lost 2 bases, with 19 bases spanning the gap. The CDR3 coding sequence is TGTGCCAGCCGGCCGAGAGGCGGGACGACCTACGAGCAGTACTTC. Protein: CASRPRGGTTYEQYF.

In this sample, this clone turned up a few times. At one end the junction does not follow the germline gene, possibly because of a read error. The chain carries TRBV6-1 and TRBJ1-2; D not resolved. The CDR3 length is 14 residues. The germline CDR1 and CDR2 sequences are MNHNS and SASEGT. Here the CDR3 reads CASTNSSDSYGYTF. The CDR3 nucleotides read TGTGCCAGCACCAACAGCTCAGATAGCTATGGCTACACATTC.

In its sample, this clone ranks as medium-sized. The chain carries TRBV6-5 and TRBJ2-7, with D hard to call. Trimming took 1 base from V and 5 from J, leaving 3 bases between them. CDR1 and CDR2 from the germline V gene are MNHEY and SVGAGI. This CDR3 comprises 11 residues. CDR3 region: CASSYLHEQYF. CDR3 DNA: TGTGCCAGCAGTTACTTGCACGAGCAGTACTTC.

This clone was observed at least ten times. The sample carries other DNA sequences with the same CDR3. The chain recombines TRBV4-1 with TRBJ1-1, with TRBD1 identical over 8 bases. Germline V gene sequence: CDR1 MGHRA, CDR2 YSYEKL. CDR3 length: 16 residues. The V segment lost 1 base and the J segment 1 base; nucleotides outside the gene matches: 5. CDR3 in DNA: TGCGCCAGCAGCCAAGTTCGGGGGACAGGGAACACTGAAGCTTTCTTT. The encoded protein is CASSQVRGTGNTEAFF.

The V call is TRBV5-4, the J call TRBJ2-7, with 7 bases that match TRBD1. CDR1 and CDR2 (germline): SGHNT, YYREEE (reference sequence). The CDR3 is made up of 14 amino acids. The V gene end was trimmed by 2 bases and the J gene end by 2 bases; junction bases not matched to a gene: 4. CDR3 residues: CASSFYRGTYEQYF. CDR3 nucleotides: TGTGCCAGCAGCTTTTACAGGGGAACCTACGAGCAGTACTTC. The complete variable domain, with remaining parts taken from reference TRBV5-4 and TRBJ2-7, reads ETGVTQSPTHLIKTRGQQVTLRCSSQSGHNTVSWYQQALGQGPQFIFQYYREEENGRGNFPPRFSGLQFPNYSSELNVNALELDDSALYLCASSFYRGTYEQYFGPGTRLTVT.

This clone has a count of ten or more. The CDR3 region is CASSSSTGTGLYEQYF. DNA for the CDR3: TGTGCCAGCAGTTCGTCAACCGGGACAGGGCTGTACGAGCAGTACTTC. The V and J genes are TRBV6-1 and TRBJ2-7; 9 bases align to TRBD1. The V and J ends lost 5 bases and 4 bases, in that order; junction bases with no gene match: 12. The CDR3 is 16 residues long. Per the germline V gene, CDR1 is MNHNS and CDR2 is SASEGT.

This clone showed up many times. V gene TRBV11-3 combines with J gene TRBJ2-1; possible D gene TRBD1, 6 bases. Looked up from germline, CDR1 is SGHNT and CDR2 is YENEEA. V was clipped by 2 bases and J by 7 bases, with 9 bases between them. The CDR3 consists of 13 residues. The CDR3 loop is CASSLLTGNEQFF. CDR3 nucleotide sequence: TGTGCCAGCAGCTTACTCACAGGGAATGAGCAGTTCTTC.

This clone was found many times. V is TRBV11-1 and J is TRBJ2-2, with no clear D. The CDR3 is 13 residues long. Trimming removed 2 bases at V and 7 bases at J, with 8 bases between. The germline gives CDR1 SGHAT, CDR2 FQDESV (reference sequence). The CDR3, as DNA: TGTGCCAGCAGCTTAACCCGAAACGGGGAGCTGTTTTTT. As protein: CASSLTRNGELFF.

This clone was picked up many times. This chain uses TRBV3-1 with TRBJ1-2; 8 bases line up with TRBD1. The germline V gene encodes CDR1 LGHDT and CDR2 YNNKEL (reference sequence). Trimming took 4 bases from V and 4 from J; bases not matched to a gene: 2. The CDR3 has 13 residues. The CDR3 sequence: CASSPGQGYGYTF. The CDR3 DNA sequence: TGTGCCAGCAGCCCAGGACAGGGCTATGGCTACACCTTC.

This clone was seen more than once but under ten times. Just one base apart from a much larger clone, this may be a read error. The chain is built from TRBV6-1 and TRBJ1-1; possibly TRBD1 for D (5 bases). This CDR3 contains 13 residues. Germline CDR1 reads MNHNS; CDR2 reads SASEGT. V lost 7 bases to trimming and J lost 6 bases, with 15 bases between them. CDR3 sequence: CASNKQEGAEAFF. The DNA for the CDR3 is TGTGCCAGCAACAAACAGGAGGGAGCTGAAGCTTTCTTT.

In the case of this clone: A much bigger clone sits one base away, suggesting this may be a read error. The same CDR3 arises from other DNA sequences in this sample as well. This chain connects TRBV5-1 to TRBJ2-2; TRBD1 agrees at 7 bases. This CDR3 is 15 amino acids long. Germline CDR1 is SGHRS and CDR2 is YFSETQ. The CDR3 loop is CASSLGTGLTGELFF. The DNA for the CDR3 is TGCGCCAGCAGCTTGGGGACAGGCCTCACCGGGGAACTGTTTTTT.

This clone was observed a handful of times. The same CDR3 can be traced to other DNA sequences in this sample. The chain uses TRBV6-2 or TRBV6-3 and TRBJ2-2; D is ambiguous. Germline CDR1 reads MNHEY; CDR2 reads SVGEGT. The V gene lost 3 bases and the J gene lost 0 bases, with 5 bases spanning the gap. This CDR3 comprises 14 residues. The CDR3 DNA is TGTGCCAGCAGTTATGCCCCGAACACCGGGGAGCTGTTTTTT. Amino acids: CASSYAPNTGELFF.

The sample holds many counts of this clone. The chain employs TRBV19 and TRBJ1-1; tentative D call: TRBD1 (6 bases). This CDR3 is 14 amino acids long. Trimming stripped 6 bases from V and 0 bases from J, with 11 bases between. Germline V gene data show CDR1 as LNHDA and CDR2 as SQIVND (reference sequence). In DNA, the CDR3 is TGTGCCAGTAGCCCGGGACATTTGAACACTGAAGCTTTCTTT. Translating gives CASSPGHLNTEAFF.

The CDR3 loop reads CASSQDEVSVQYF. The DNA of the CDR3 is TGTGCCAGCAGCCAAGATGAAGTTAGTGTGCAGTACTTC. The gene calls are TRBV3-1 and TRBJ2-7; the D is unclear. V dropped 0 bases and J dropped 9 bases, with 12 bases sitting between them. CDR3 length: 13 amino acids. CDR1 is LGHDT and CDR2 is YNNKEL in the germline V gene (reference sequence).

This clone was observed a few times. An end of the junction does not agree with germline; a read error may underlie this. The gene calls are TRBV6-2 or TRBV6-3 and TRBJ2-7; D uncertain. Germline V gene data show CDR1 as MNHEY and CDR2 as SVGEGT. The CDR3 runs to 13 residues. The CDR3 loop is CASSYSIDREQYF. In DNA form, the CDR3 reads TGTGCCAGCAGCTACTCAATAGACCGCGAGCAGTACTTC.

A remark on this clone: A much larger clonotype is one base distant, so this may be a read error. The J gene is TRBJ2-3, the V gene TRBV20-1; TRBD2 matches 14 bases. The V gene's germline CDR1 is DFQATT and CDR2 SNEGSKA (reference sequence). V shed 0 bases, J shed 4 bases, and the junction held 12 bases outside the gene matches. The CDR3 has 19 amino acids. This CDR3 reads CSARDENVGTSGSADTQYF. The CDR3 nucleotides are TGCAGTGCTAGAGATGAGAACGTTGGGACTAGCGGGAGTGCAGATACGCAGTATTTT.

V usage is TRBV11-3 and J usage is TRBJ2-7, with a tentative D call TRBD2 (6 bases). The V gene's germline CDR1 is SGHNT and CDR2 YENEEA. CDR3 size: 15 residues. Trimming cost V 5 bases and J 1 base, with 15 bases left between them. CDR3 region: CASSVRDSGSYEQYF. DNA for the CDR3: TGTGCCAGCAGCGTCCGGGACTCAGGGTCCTACGAGCAGTACTTC.

This clone has a count of ten or more. The J gene is TRBJ1-4, the V gene TRBV27, with TRBD1 matching over 7 bases. The CDR3 is 14 amino acids. J was trimmed by 8 bases and V by 1 base; bases with no gene match: 4. Germline-derived CDR1 and CDR2 are MNHEY and SMNVEV (reference sequence). The DNA for the CDR3 is TGTGCCAGCAGTTTATTTGGGACAGACGAAAAACTGTTTTTT. This sequence encodes CASSLFGTDEKLFF.